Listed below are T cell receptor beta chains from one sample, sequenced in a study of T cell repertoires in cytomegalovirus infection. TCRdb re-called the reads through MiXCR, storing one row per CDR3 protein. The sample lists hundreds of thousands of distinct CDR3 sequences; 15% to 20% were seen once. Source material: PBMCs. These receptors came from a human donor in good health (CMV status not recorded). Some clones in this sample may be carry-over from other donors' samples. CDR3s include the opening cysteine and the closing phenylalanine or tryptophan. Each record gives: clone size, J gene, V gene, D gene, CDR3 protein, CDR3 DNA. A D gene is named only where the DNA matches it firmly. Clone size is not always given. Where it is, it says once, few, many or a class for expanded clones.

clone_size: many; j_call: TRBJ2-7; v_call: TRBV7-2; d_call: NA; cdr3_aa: CASSLDATGVEQYF; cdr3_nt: TGTGCCAGCAGCTTAGACGCGACAGGAGTGGAGCAGTACTTC
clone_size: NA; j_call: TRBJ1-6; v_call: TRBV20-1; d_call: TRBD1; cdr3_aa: CSAIPGTGHNSPLHF; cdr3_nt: TGCAGTGCCATCCCGGGGACAGGGCACAATTCACCCCTCCACTTT
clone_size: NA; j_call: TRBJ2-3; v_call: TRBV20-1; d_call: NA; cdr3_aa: CSASAEPPDTQYF; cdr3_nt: TGCAGTGCCAGCGCTGAGCCCCCAGATACGCAGTATTTT
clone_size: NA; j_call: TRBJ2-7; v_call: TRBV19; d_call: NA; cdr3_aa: CASRPSAGGHEQYF; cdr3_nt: TGTGCCAGTAGACCCTCGGCAGGTGGACACGAGCAGTACTTC
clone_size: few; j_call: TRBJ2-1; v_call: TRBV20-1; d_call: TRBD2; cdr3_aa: CSARDMGLVVEQFF; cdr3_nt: TGCAGTGCTAGAGATATGGGACTAGTTGTAGAGCAGTTCTTC
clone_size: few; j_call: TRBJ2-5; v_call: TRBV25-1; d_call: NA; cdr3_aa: CASSESTGRTNQETQYF; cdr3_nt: TGTGCCAGCAGTGAATCTACGGGACGGACCAACCAAGAGACCCAGTACTTC
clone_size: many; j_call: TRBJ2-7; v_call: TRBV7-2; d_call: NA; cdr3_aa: CASSFTGSPYEQYF; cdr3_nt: TGTGCCAGCAGCTTTACCGGGAGCCCCTACGAGCAGTACTTC
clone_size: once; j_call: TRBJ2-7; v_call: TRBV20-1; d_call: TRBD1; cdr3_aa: CSARARSRQGSYEQYF; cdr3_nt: TGCAGTGCTAGAGCTAGATCGAGACAGGGATCCTACGAGCAGTACTTC
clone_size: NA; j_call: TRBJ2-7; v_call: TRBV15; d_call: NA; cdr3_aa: CATSRDGHWANEQYF; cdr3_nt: TGTGCCACCAGCAGGGATGGACACTGGGCCAACGAGCAGTACTTC
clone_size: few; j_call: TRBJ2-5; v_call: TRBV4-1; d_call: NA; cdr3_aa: CASSQRGPFGGETQYF; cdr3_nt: TGCGCCAGCAGCCAGAGGGGGCCGTTCGGAGGGGAGACCCAGTACTTC
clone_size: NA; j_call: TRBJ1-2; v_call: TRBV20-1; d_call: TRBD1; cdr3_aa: CSASGQGRFYGYTF; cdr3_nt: TGCAGTGCTAGCGGACAGGGGCGATTCTATGGCTACACCTTC
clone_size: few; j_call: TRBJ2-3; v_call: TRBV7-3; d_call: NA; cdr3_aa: CASSPMGITDTQYF; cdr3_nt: TGTGCCAGCAGCCCTATGGGGATCACAGATACGCAGTATTTT
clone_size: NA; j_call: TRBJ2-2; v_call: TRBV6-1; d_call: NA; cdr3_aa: CASSGVGRDTGELFF; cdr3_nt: TGTGCCAGCAGTGGGGTGGGCAGGGACACCGGGGAGCTGTTTTTT
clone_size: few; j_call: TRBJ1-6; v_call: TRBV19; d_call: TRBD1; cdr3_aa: CATSGTGGFGSPLHF; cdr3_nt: TGTGCCACCTCCGGGACAGGGGGCTTCGGTTCACCCCTCCACTTT
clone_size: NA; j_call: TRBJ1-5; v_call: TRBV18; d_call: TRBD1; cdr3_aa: CASSQKRPGEGANSNQPQHF; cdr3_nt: TGTGCCAGCTCACAAAAACGCCCCGGGGAGGGGGCAAATAGCAATCAGCCCCAGCATTTT
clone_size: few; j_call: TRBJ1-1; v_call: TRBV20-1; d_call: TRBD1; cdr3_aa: CSARPNGQGEAFF; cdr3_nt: TGCAGTGCCCGACCCAACGGACAGGGTGAAGCTTTCTTT
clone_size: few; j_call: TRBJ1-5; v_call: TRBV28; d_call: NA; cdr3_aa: CASRPLLSGSNQPQHF; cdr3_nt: TGTGCCAGCAGACCTTTGCTATCGGGTAGCAATCAGCCCCAGCATTTT
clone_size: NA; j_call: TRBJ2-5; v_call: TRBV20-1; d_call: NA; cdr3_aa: CSARDRRPRETQYF; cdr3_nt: TGCAGTGCTAGAGATCGGAGGCCCCGAGAGACCCAGTACTTC
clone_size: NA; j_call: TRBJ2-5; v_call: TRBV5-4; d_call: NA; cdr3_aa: CASSQGFQETQYF; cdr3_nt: TGTGCCAGCAGCCAAGGGTTCCAAGAGACCCAGTACTTC
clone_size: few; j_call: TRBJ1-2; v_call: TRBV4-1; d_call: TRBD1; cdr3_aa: CASSLEDRETRGYTF; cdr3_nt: TGCGCCAGCAGCCTCGAGGACAGGGAGACTAGGGGCTACACCTTC
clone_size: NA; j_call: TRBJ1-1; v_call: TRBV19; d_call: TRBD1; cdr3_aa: CASSIQQGGTEAFF; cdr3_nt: TGTGCCAGTAGTATACAACAGGGGGGCACTGAAGCTTTCTTT
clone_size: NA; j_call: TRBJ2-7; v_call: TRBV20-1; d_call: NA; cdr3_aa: CSAPRGGAYEQYF; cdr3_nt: TGCAGTGCTCCCAGGGGGGGGGCCTACGAGCAGTACTTC
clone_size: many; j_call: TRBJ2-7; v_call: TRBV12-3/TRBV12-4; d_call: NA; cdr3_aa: CASRSTGASYEQYF; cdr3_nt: TGTGCCAGCAGATCCACGGGGGCATCCTACGAGCAGTACTTC
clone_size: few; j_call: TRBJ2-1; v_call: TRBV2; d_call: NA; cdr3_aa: CASSAYGPINEQFF; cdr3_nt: TGTGCCAGCAGTGCTTATGGACCGATCAATGAGCAGTTCTTC
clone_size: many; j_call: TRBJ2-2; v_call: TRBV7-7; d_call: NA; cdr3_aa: CASSSRGGTGTGELFF; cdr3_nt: TGTGCTAGCAGCTCTCGAGGAGGGACGGGGACCGGGGAGCTGTTTTTT
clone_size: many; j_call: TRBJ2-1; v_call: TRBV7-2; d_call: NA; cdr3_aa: CASSLGYGEQFF; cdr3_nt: TGTGCCAGCAGCTTAGGTTACGGGGAGCAGTTCTTC
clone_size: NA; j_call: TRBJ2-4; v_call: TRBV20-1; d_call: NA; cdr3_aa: CSARDQGSGNIQYF; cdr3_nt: TGCAGTGCTAGAGATCAGGGGTCGGGAAACATTCAGTACTTC
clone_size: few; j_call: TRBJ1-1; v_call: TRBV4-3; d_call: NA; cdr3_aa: CASSRTRESREAFF; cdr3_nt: TGCGCCAGCAGCCGAACCCGGGAAAGTCGTGAAGCTTTCTTT
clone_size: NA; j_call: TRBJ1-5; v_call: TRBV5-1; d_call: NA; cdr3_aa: CASSLQGNSNQPQHF; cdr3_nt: TGCGCCAGCAGCTTGCAAGGGAACAGCAATCAGCCCCAGCATTTT
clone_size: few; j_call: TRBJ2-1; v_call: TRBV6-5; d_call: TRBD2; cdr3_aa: CASSYGLAGGNEQFF; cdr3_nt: TGTGCCAGCAGTTACGGGCTAGCGGGGGGCAATGAGCAGTTCTTC
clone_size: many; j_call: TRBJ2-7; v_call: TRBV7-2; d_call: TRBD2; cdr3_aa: CASSRPGGGTSYEQYF; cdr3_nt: TGTGCCAGCAGCCGGCCGGGCGGGGGGACCTCCTACGAGCAGTACTTC
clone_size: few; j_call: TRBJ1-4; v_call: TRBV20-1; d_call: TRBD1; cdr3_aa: CSARDDGTGNEKLFF; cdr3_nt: TGCAGTGCTAGAGATGACGGGACAGGGAATGAAAAACTGTTTTTT
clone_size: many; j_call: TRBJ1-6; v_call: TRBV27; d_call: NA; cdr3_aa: CASSLSRTNSPLHF; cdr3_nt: TGTGCCAGCAGTTTATCACGCACTAATTCACCCCTCCACTTT
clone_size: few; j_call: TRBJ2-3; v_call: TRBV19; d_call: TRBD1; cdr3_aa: CASSKGTGVTDTQYF; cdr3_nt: TGTGCCAGTAGTAAGGGGACAGGGGTTACAGATACGCAGTATTTT
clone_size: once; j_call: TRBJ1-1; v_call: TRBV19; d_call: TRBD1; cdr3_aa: CASSTTGQGAKTEAFF; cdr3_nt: TGTGCCAGTAGTACCACCGGACAGGGGGCGAAGACTGAAGCTTTCTTT
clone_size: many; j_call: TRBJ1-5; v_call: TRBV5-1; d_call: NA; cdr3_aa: CASSEQGINQPQHF; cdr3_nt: TGCGCCAGCAGCGAGCAGGGGATCAATCAGCCCCAGCATTTT
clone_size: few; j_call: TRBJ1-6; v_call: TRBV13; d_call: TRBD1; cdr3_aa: CASSLRTGGSYNSPLHF; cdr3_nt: TGTGCCAGCAGCTTGCGGACAGGAGGGTCCTATAATTCACCCCTCCACTTT
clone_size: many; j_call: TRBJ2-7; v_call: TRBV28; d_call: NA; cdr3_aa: CASSLYGEQYF; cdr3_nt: TGTGCCAGCAGTTTATACGGCGAGCAGTACTTC
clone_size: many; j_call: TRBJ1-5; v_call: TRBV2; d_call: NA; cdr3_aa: CASSEVPAWMAGQPQHF; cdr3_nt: TGTGCCAGCAGTGAAGTCCCCGCTTGGATGGCGGGACAGCCCCAGCATTTT
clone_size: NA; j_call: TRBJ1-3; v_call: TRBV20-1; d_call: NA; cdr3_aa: CSARDPNQGNTIYF; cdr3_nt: TGCAGTGCTAGAGACCCGAATCAAGGAAACACCATATATTTT
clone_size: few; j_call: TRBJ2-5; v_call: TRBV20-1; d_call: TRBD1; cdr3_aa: CSARLQGAGETQYF; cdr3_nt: TGCAGTGCTAGACTACAGGGGGCGGGGGAGACCCAGTACTTC
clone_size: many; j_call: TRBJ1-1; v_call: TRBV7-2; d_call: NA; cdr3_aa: CASSLNSGDEAFF; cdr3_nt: TGTGCCAGCAGCTTAAATTCGGGGGATGAAGCTTTCTTT
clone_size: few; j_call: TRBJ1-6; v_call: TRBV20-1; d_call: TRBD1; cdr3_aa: CSARGGPYNSPLHF; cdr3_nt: TGCAGTGCCAGGGGGGGACCTTATAATTCACCCCTCCACTTT
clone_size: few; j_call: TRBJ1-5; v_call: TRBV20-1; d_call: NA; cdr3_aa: CSARVFGVPEQPQHF; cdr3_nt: TGCAGTGCTAGAGTGTTTGGAGTACCGGAGCAGCCCCAGCATTTT
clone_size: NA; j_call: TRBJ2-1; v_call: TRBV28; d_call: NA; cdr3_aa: CASSTTTEKKKNEQFF; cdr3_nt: TGTGCCAGCAGTACAACAACAGAGAAAAAGAAAAATGAGCAGTTCTTC
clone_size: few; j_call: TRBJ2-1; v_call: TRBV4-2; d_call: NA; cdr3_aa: CASSQAPLASSYNEQFF; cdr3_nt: TGTGCCAGCAGCCAAGCACCCCTAGCTAGCTCCTACAATGAGCAGTTCTTC
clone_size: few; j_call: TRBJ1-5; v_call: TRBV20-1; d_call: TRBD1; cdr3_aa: CSARGDRQNQPQHF; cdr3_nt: TGCAGTGCTAGGGGGGACAGGCAAAATCAGCCCCAGCATTTT
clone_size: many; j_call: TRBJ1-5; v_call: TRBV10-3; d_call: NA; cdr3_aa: CAISGGAGQPQHF; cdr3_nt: TGTGCCATCAGCGGGGGGGCAGGTCAGCCCCAGCATTTT
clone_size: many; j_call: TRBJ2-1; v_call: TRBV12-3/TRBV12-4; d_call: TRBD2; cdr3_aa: CASSLTVTPGLASYNEQFF; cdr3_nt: TGTGCCAGCAGTTTGACTGTAACACCGGGACTAGCATCGTACAATGAGCAGTTCTTC
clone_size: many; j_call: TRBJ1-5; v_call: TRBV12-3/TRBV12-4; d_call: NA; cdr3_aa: CASNLMGGNQPQHF; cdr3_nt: TGTGCCAGCAACTTGATGGGTGGCAATCAGCCCCAGCATTTT
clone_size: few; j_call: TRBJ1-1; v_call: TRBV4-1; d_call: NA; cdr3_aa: CASSQDQVKSRAAFF; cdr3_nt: TGCGCCAGCAGCCAAGATCAGGTCAAATCCCGAGCGGCTTTCTTT
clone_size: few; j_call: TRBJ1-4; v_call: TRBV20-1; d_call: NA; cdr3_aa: CSARVGTYTEKLFF; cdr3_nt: TGCAGTGCTAGAGTCGGGACCTATACGGAAAAACTGTTTTTT
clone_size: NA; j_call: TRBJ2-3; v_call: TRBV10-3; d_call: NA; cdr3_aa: CAISGRITDTQYF; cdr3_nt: TGTGCCATCAGTGGACGGATCACAGATACGCAGTATTTT
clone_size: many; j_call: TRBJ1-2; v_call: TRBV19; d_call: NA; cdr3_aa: CASTPLLTVNYGYTF; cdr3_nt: TGTGCCAGTACCCCCCTTCTGACGGTCAACTATGGCTACACCTTC
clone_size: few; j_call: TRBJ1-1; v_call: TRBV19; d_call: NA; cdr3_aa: CASTLRFQEVTEAFF; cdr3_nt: TGTGCCAGTACCCTCCGGTTCCAGGAGGTCACTGAAGCTTTCTTT
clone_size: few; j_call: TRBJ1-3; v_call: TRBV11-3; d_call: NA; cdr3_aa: CASSSLRQPGGNTIYF; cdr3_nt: TGTGCCAGCAGCTCCCTTCGACAGCCCGGTGGAAACACCATATATTTT
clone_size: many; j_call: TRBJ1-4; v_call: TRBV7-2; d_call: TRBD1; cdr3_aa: CASSPRTGLEKLFF; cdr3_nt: TGTGCCAGCAGCCCAAGGACAGGGCTGGAGAAACTGTTTTTT